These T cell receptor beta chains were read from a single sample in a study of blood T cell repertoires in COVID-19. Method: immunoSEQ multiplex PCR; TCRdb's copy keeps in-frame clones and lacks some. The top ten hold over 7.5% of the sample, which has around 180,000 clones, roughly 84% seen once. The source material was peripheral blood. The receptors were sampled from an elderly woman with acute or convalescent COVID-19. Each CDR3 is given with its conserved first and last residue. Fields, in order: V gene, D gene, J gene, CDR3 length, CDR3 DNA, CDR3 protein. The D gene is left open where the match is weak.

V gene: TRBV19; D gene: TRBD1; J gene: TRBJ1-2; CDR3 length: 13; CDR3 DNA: TGTGCCAGTAGTTGGGGCAGGGGGCTTGGCTACACCTTC; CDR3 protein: CASSWGRGLGYTF
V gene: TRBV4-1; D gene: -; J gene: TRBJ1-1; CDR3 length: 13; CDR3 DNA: TGCGCCAGCAGACGGGGTACAAACACTGAAGCTTTCTTT; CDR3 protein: CASRRGTNTEAFF
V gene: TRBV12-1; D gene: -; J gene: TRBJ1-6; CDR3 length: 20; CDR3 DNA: TGTGCCAGCAGCTTCGACAGGGAAGTGGGTCTAGAGCGCGGGAATTCACCCCTCCACTTT; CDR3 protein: CASSFDREVGLERGNSPLHF
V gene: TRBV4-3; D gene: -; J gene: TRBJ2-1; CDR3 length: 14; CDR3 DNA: TGCGCCAGCAGCCAAGTTGATGCGGGCAATGAGCAGTTCTTC; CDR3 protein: CASSQVDAGNEQFF
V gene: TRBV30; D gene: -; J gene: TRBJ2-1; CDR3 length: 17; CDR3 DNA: TGTGCCTGGACCCAAGTGGGTGTAGGAGTCTCCTACAATGAGCAGTTCTTC; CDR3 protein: CAWTQVGVGVSYNEQFF
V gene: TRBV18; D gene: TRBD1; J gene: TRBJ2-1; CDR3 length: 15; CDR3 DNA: TGTGCCAGCTCACCACCGGGGACAGCTAACAATGAGCAGTTCTTC; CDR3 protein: CASSPPGTANNEQFF
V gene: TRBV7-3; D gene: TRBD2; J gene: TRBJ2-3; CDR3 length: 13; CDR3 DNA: TGTGCCAGCGCGGCGGGAGGGAAAGATACGCAGTATTTT; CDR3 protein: CASAAGGKDTQYF
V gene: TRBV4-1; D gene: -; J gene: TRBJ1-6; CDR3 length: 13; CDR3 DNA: TGCGCCAGCAGCCAAGTGGAGGTTTCACCCCTCCACTTT; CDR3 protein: CASSQVEVSPLHF
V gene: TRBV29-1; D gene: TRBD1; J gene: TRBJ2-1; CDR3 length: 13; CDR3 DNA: TGCAGCGGGGGACAGGGGGCGGGCAATGAGCAGTTCTTC; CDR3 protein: CSGGQGAGNEQFF
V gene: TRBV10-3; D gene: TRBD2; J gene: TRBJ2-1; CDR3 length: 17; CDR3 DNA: TGTGCCATCAGTGATGGGACTAGCGGGAGGTTCAACAATGAGCAGTTCTTC; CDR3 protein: CAISDGTSGRFNNEQFF
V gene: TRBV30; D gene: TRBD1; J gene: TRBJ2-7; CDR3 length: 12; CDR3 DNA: TGTGCCTGGAGTCGACAGGGAGCGCAGCAGTACTTC; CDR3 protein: CAWSRQGAQQYF
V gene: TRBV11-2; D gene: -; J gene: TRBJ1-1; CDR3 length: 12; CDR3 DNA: TGTGCCAGCAGCTCGCGGGATTTTGAAGCTTTCTTT; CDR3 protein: CASSSRDFEAFF
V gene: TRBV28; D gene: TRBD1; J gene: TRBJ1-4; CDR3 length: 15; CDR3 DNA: TGTGCCAGCCAGACAGGGGGCGCAACTAATGAAAAACTGTTTTTT; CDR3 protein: CASQTGGATNEKLFF
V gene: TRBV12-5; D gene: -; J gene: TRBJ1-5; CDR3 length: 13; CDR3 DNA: TGTGCTAGTGGACGGCAGGCCTATCAGCCCCAGCATTTT; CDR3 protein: CASGRQAYQPQHF
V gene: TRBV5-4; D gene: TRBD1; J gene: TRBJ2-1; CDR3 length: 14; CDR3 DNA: TGTGCCAGCAGCAGGGACAGGGACTACAATGAGCAGTTCTTC; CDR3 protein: CASSRDRDYNEQFF
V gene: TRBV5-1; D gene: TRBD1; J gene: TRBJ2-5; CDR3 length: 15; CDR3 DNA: TGCGCCAGCAGCCAGGACAGGGCCCACCAAGAGACCCAGTACTTC; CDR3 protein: CASSQDRAHQETQYF
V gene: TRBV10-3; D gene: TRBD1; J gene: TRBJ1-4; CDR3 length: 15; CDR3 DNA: TGTGCCATCAGTAATGACAGGGGGTCTAATGAAAAACTGTTTTTT; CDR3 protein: CAISNDRGSNEKLFF
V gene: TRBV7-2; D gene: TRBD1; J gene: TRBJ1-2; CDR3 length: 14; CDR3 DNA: TGTGCCAGCAGCACCCGGACAGGGGAACGGGGCTACACCTTC; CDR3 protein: CASSTRTGERGYTF
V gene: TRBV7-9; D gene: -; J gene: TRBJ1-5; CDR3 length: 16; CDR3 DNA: TGTGCCAGCAGCCCCTCGGCGGGGAACGGCAATCAGCCCCAGCATTTT; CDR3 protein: CASSPSAGNGNQPQHF
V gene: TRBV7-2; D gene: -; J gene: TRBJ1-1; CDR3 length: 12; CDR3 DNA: TGTGCCAGCAGCTCCACAGGGCGGAAAGCTTTCTTT; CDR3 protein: CASSSTGRKAFF
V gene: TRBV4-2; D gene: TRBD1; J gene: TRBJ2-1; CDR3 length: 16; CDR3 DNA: TGTGCCAGCAGCCAGGAGGGACAGGGGGCTTACAATGAGCAGTTCTTC; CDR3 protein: CASSQEGQGAYNEQFF
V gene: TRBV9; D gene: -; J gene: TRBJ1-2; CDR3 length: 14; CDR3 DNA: TGTGCCAGCAGCTCTCGGACAAGGAGCTATGGCTACACCTTC; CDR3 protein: CASSSRTRSYGYTF